Each of the 18 T cell receptor beta chains below was sequenced from the same sample in a study of shared clonotypes between healthy human individuals. Measured with immunoSEQ multiplex PCR; TCRdb has only the in-frame clones, and not every one. The table has over 2,000,000 clones, about 93% seen once. As defined, naive CD8 cells were CD45RO-negative and positively selected for CCR7, with terminally differentiated effector memory CD45RA+ cells excluded. The sequencing input was naive CD8+ T cells from PBMCs. The receptor set was obtained from a young man in good health. Some clones in this sample may be carry-over from other donors' samples.

This clone was found once. The CDR3 coding sequence is TGTGCCATCAGTGTTGCGGGCCTGGCCCTAAACACCGGGGAGCTGTTTTTT. Amino acids: CAISVAGLALNTGELFF. V gene TRBV10-3 combines with J gene TRBJ2-2; D is perhaps TRBD2 (5 bases). CDR1 and CDR2 from the germline V gene are ENHRY and SYGVKD. The CDR3 contains 17 residues. The ends were cut back, 4 bases at V and 2 bases at J, with 17 bases in the middle.

Only a few counts were recorded for this clone. This chain uses TRBV4-2 with TRBJ1-1; perhaps TRBD1 as D (6 bases). V was trimmed by 1 base and J by 2 bases, leaving 17 bases between them. Looked up from germline, CDR1 is LGHNA and CDR2 is YNFKEQ. The CDR3 spans 17 residues. CDR3 DNA: TGTGCCAGCAGCCAAGGTGGCGGACAGCTGATAAACACTGAAGCTTTCTTT. Its protein is CASSQGGGQLINTEAFF.

The chain has TRBV10-3 and TRBJ2-2; the match to TRBD2 covers 12 bases. The CDR3 sequence is 16 residues long. Trimming removed 4 bases from V and 6 bases from J; junction bases left unmatched: 6. CDR1 is ENHRY and CDR2 is SYGVKD in the germline V gene. This CDR3 is CAISGGLAGGAGELFF. CDR3 bases: TGTGCCATCAGTGGAGGGCTAGCGGGAGGGGCCGGGGAGCTGTTTTTT.

This chain joins TRBV29-1 and TRBJ2-7; 9 bases are a match to TRBD2. This CDR3 has 13 amino acids. J gave up 2 bases and V 4 bases, and 3 bases lay outside the gene matches. Germline V gene data show CDR1 as SQVTM and CDR2 as ANQGSEA. CDR3 sequence: CSVGIAGAYEQYF. The CDR3 nucleotides read TGCAGCGTTGGTATAGCGGGGGCCTACGAGCAGTACTTC.

On this clone: In the same sample, other DNA sequences code for this CDR3. This rearrangement joins TRBV27 to TRBJ2-7; the D gene is possibly TRBD2 (6 bases). In germline, CDR1 is MNHEY, CDR2 SMNVEV (reference sequence). Trimming left V 3 bases short and J 0 bases short, with 12 bases between. This CDR3 is 15 amino acids long. The CDR3 nucleotides are TGTGCCAGCAGTTTCGGGACTGGGAGCTCCTACGAGCAGTACTTC. This encodes CASSFGTGSSYEQYF.

The chain recombines TRBV28 with TRBJ2-7; 9 bases are a match to TRBD1. Trimming cost V 2 bases and J 6 bases; bases outside gene matches: 11. Per germline, CDR1 MDHEN and CDR2 SYDVKM. This CDR3 is built from 16 residues. CDR3 bases: TGTGCCAGCAGTTTACACCGGGACAGGGACGGGGGCGAGCAGTACTTC. Translated, it gives CASSLHRDRDGGEQYF.

The chain combines TRBV6-5 with TRBJ2-1; D is ambiguous. In germline, CDR1 is MNHEY, CDR2 SVGAGI. The CDR3 runs 12 residues. The V and J ends lost 5 bases and 8 bases respectively, with 10 bases between them. CDR3 nucleotide sequence: TGTGCCAGCAGTAATTCATGGGATGAGCAGTTCTTC. It yields the protein CASSNSWDEQFF.

The chain is built from TRBV9 and TRBJ1-1; D gene uncertain. V gave up 3 bases and J gave up 7 bases, with 13 bases separating them. CDR3 size: 13 residues. The V gene's germline CDR1 is SGDLS and CDR2 YYNGEE. CDR3 region: CASSGSHVDEAFF. The CDR3 bases are TGTGCCAGCAGCGGGAGTCACGTCGATGAAGCTTTCTTT. Complete variable domain (other parts from reference TRBV9 and TRBJ1-1): DSGVTQTPKHLITATGQRVTLRCSPRSGDLSVYWYQQSLDQGLQFLIQYYNGEERAKGNILERFSAQQFPDLHSELNLSSLELGDSALYFCASSGSHVDEAFFGQGTRLTVV.

The chain has TRBV7-2 and TRBJ1-5; 7 bases fit TRBD1. This CDR3 spans 15 amino acids. J lost 8 bases, V lost 1 base, and 8 bases had no gene match. Germline V gene lookup returns CDR1 SGHTA and CDR2 FQGNSA. The CDR3, as DNA: TGTGCCAGCAGCTTAGGAGGGGGCCCCAGGGAGCCCCAGCATTTT. As protein: CASSLGGGPREPQHF.

In regard to this clone: Different DNA sequences within this sample yield the same CDR3. The chain is built from TRBV27 and TRBJ2-7, with D unresolved. The CDR3 is 13 residues long. Germline V gene sequence: CDR1 MNHEY, CDR2 SMNVEV (reference sequence). Trimming stripped 4 bases from V and 0 bases from J, with 7 bases between. The CDR3 spells CASSYGGSYEQYF. Here the CDR3 DNA reads TGTGCCAGCAGTTATGGCGGCTCCTACGAGCAGTACTTC.

The chain joins TRBV9 to TRBJ2-1, with 7 positions matching TRBD1. Trimming cost V 3 bases and J 1 base; bases outside gene matches: 13. CDR3 size: 18 residues. Germline CDR1 and CDR2: SGDLS and YYNGEE. The CDR3 nucleotides read TGTGCCAGCAGCGCAACAGGGGCCTACCCCGTGTCCTACAATGAGCAGTTCTTC. Amino acids: CASSATGAYPVSYNEQFF.

This chain links TRBV5-1 with TRBJ2-1; D is possibly TRBD1 (6 bases). Trimming shortened V by 0 bases and J by 0 bases, and 10 bases separated the two germline ends. Germline assignment: CDR1 SGHRS and CDR2 YFSETQ. This CDR3 contains 16 residues. CDR3 nucleotides: TGCGCCAGCAGCTTGGTAGGGGGTCGCTCCTACAATGAGCAGTTCTTC. Amino acid sequence: CASSLVGGRSYNEQFF.

The chain combines TRBV27 with TRBJ1-5; 8 bases fit TRBD1. In germline, CDR1 is MNHEY, CDR2 SMNVEV (reference sequence). V was clipped by 6 bases and J by 4 bases; unmatched bases: 8. The CDR3 sequence is 15 residues long. The CDR3 sequence: CASSLMTGVNQPQHF. The CDR3 nucleotides are TGTGCCAGCAGCCTGATGACAGGGGTTAATCAGCCCCAGCATTTT.

The chain combines TRBV28 with TRBJ2-3, with 7 bases aligning to TRBD2. The junction had 4 bases not matched to a gene; V was cut back by 1 base and J by 0 bases. This CDR3 has 16 amino acids. CDR1 is MDHEN and CDR2 is SYDVKM in the germline V gene. The CDR3 DNA is TGTGCCAGCAGTTTATACCGGGAGGCTAGCACAGATACGCAGTATTTT. Translation gives CASSLYREASTDTQYF.

This chain connects TRBV11-2 to TRBJ1-4; D gene unclear. Germline-derived CDR1 and CDR2 are SGHAT and FQNNGV. Trimming stripped 0 bases from V and 4 bases from J, with 9 bases between. The CDR3 is 15 residues long. CDR3 region: CASSLDWAFNEKLFF. The CDR3 coding sequence is TGTGCCAGCAGCTTAGATTGGGCCTTTAATGAAAAACTGTTTTTT.

The rearrangement uses TRBV19 and TRBJ2-2; 7 nucleotides agree with TRBD1. This CDR3 comprises 15 residues. V shed 5 bases, J shed 1 base, and the junction held 4 bases outside the gene matches. Germline CDR1 and CDR2: LNHDA and SQIVND (reference sequence). CDR3 loop: CASSPWDRNTGELFF. In nucleotides, the CDR3 is TGTGCCAGTAGTCCCTGGGACAGGAACACCGGGGAGCTGTTTTTT.

In nucleotides, the CDR3 is TGTGCCAGCAGTCGACGGCACTCCTACGAGCAGTACTTC. Translated, it gives CASSRRHSYEQYF. The chain couples TRBV27 to TRBJ2-7, with unresolved D. The CDR3 covers 13 residues. V was cut by 5 bases and J by 0 bases, with 8 bases left in between. Germline CDR1 reads MNHEY; CDR2 reads SMNVEV (reference sequence).

This chain connects TRBV7-8 to TRBJ1-4; tentative D call: TRBD1 (5 bases). Germline CDR1 and CDR2: SGHVS and FQNEAQ. The CDR3 extends over 19 amino acids. Trimming stripped 1 base from V and 3 bases from J, with 21 bases between. The DNA of the CDR3 is TGTGCCAGCAGCTTAGAATGGGAAGGGACGCGAAGACCTAATGAAAAACTGTTTTTT. It encodes CASSLEWEGTRRPNEKLFF.